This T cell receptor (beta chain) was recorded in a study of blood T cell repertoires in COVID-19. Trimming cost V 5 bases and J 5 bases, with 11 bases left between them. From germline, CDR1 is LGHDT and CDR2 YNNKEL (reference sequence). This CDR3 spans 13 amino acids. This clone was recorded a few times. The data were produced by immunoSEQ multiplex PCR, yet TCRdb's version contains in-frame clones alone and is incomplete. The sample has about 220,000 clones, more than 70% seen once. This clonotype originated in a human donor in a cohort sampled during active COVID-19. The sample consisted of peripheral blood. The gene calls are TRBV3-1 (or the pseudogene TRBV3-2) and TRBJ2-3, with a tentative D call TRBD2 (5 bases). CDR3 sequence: CASSLLGRDTQYF. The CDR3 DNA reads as TGTGCCAGCAGCTTACTAGGCAGAGATACGCAGTATTTT.